This T cell receptor (beta chain) is from a study of CD8 T cells in ankylosing spondylitis (dated by TCRdb to 2017 to 2019). About the investigation overall: The study profiled T cell receptor beta repertoires in healthy donors and ankylosing spondylitis patients to find disease-linked TCR variants. The full study cohort was made up of approximately 27 ankylosing spondylitis patients and about a hundred healthy donors. Peripheral blood samples were taken, and synovial fluid was additionally collected from ankylosing spondylitis patients.

The sequencer was an Illumina HiSeq 2500. Quantitative 5'-RACE with molecular barcodes was used to prepare TCR beta libraries. On the study's bioinformatics: A new computational method based on a probabilistic model of VDJ rearrangement was used to identify disease-linked TCR variants. The raw public data were reprocessed by TCRdb itself: fastp quality trimming at Q25, MiXCR clonotype calling, in-frame beta chains only. Identical CDR3 protein sequences are pooled into one entry, listed with their most common genes and DNA. In this record, the V and J calls reflect TCRdb's handling and not the investigators' own analysis. The sample table contains a few hundred thousand distinct CDR3 sequences; only one count was recorded for approximately 12% of them. The ten top clones hold approximately 6.2% of the sample. The CDR3 sequence holds 17 residues, the cysteine and phenylalanine included. This entry keeps only the CDR3 DNA: 51 bases, framed from base 1. The germline V gene yields SNHLY for CDR1 and FYNNEI for CDR2. V lost 2 bases and J lost 10 bases, and the count of bases not matched to a germline gene is 16.

Worth noting for this clonotype: Its antigen specificity is not known. The record has no base qualities; no much larger clone is one base away.

Results the study describes overall, beyond this receptor: Some motif variants were previously reported in synovial fluid and blood of reactive arthritis patients, suggesting common disease-initiation mechanisms. The disease-linked clones were reported as significantly enriched in matched synovial fluid samples from ankylosing spondylitis patients. Blood from ankylosing spondylitis patients appeared to be characterized by a TCR beta motif composed of under 10 highly homologous amino acid variants. In peripheral blood, the disease-linked clones were found at relatively low frequencies and had a CD8+ phenotype.

The source is a male donor with ankylosing spondylitis. The V and J genes are TRBV2 and TRBJ2-1; 8 bases in the middle match TRBD2. The source material was blood, either unsorted or a sorted T cell fraction (not recorded which). Here the CDR3 is given as CASSEYRGRPLSEEQFF. The nucleotides read TGTGCCAGCAGTGAATATCGCGGGAGGCCCTTATCGGAGGAGCAGTTCTTC.